One sample yielded the 25 T cell receptor beta chains listed below, sequenced in a study of shared clonotypes between healthy human individuals. The method was immunoSEQ multiplex PCR; TCRdb's version includes in-frame clones alone and lacks a portion of them. The sample records about 2.3 million clones, just over 90% being singletons. Sequences were obtained from naive CD4+ T cells from PBMCs. Subset meaning: CD45RA+ positively selected. These receptors originate from a young man in good health. Some clones in this sample may be carry-over from other donors' samples.

The V gene is TRBV28, the J gene TRBJ1-2; D unresolved. Trimming removed 5 bases at V and 8 bases at J, with 9 bases between. The CDR3 extends over 11 amino acids. Germline CDR1 and CDR2: MDHEN and SYDVKM. This CDR3 is CASSLLNGYTF. Written as DNA, the CDR3 is TGTGCCAGCAGTCTCCTTAACGGCTACACCTTC.

The chain carries TRBV5-4 and TRBJ1-2; 10 nucleotides match TRBD1. V lost 4 bases and J lost 6; bases outside the gene matches: 12. This CDR3 region has 16 residues. Germline CDR1 and CDR2: SGHNT and YYREEE (reference sequence). The CDR3 nucleotides read TGTGCCAGCAGCCCACTCCTGGGACAGGGGTCCCATGGCTACACCTTC. Its protein product is CASSPLLGQGSHGYTF. The variable domain in full, completed from reference TRBV5-4 and TRBJ1-2, reads ETGVTQSPTHLIKTRGQQVTLRCSSQSGHNTVSWYQQALGQGPQFIFQYYREEENGRGNFPPRFSGLQFPNYSSELNVNALELDDSALYLCASSPLLGQGSHGYTFGSGTRLTVV.

This clone was seen a single time. The V gene is TRBV5-6, the J gene TRBJ2-5, with D maybe TRBD1 (7 bases). The CDR3 has 14 amino acids. Trimming pared 4 bases from V and 1 base from J, leaving 11 bases between. Germline values: CDR1 SGHDT, CDR2 YYEEEE. CDR3 DNA: TGTGCCAGCAGCGCCAGGGGGGTCCAAGAGACCCAGTACTTC. It encodes CASSARGVQETQYF.

The chain is built from TRBV11-3 and TRBJ2-2; 10 positions agree with TRBD2. Trimming cost V 5 bases and J 2 bases; bases outside gene matches: 5. The CDR3 loop spans 16 amino acids. Germline V gives CDR1 SGHNT, CDR2 YENEEA. DNA for the CDR3: TGTGCCAGCAGCGCTACTAGCGGGGTCAACACCGGGGAGCTGTTTTTT. Amino acids: CASSATSGVNTGELFF.

The V call is TRBV29-1, the J call TRBJ1-2; D not resolved. The CDR3 has 11 residues. Germline CDR1 is SQVTM and CDR2 is ANQGSEA. V was pared by 6 bases and J by 3 bases, with 8 bases between. The CDR3, as DNA: TGCAGCGTATCTTTTGACTATGGCTACACCTTC. Residues: CSVSFDYGYTF. Using reference TRBV29-1 and TRBJ1-2 for the parts outside the CDR3, the full variable domain is SAVISQKPSRDICQRGTSLTIQCQVDSQVTMMFWYRQQPGQSLTLIATANQGSEATYESGFVIDKFPISRPNLTFSTLTVSNMSPEDSSIYLCSVSFDYGYTFGSGTRLTVV.

V and J are TRBV5-1 and TRBJ2-5; possibly TRBD2 for D (6 bases). Between the trimmed V and J ends, which lost 2 bases and 4 bases, there was a span of 9 bases. The CDR3 has 13 amino acids. The V gene's germline CDR1 is SGHRS and CDR2 YFSETQ. CDR3 DNA: TGCGCCAGCAGCTTTCGGGAGATAGAGACCCAGTACTTC. Its translation: CASSFREIETQYF.

The rearrangement links TRBV5-1 to TRBJ2-3; 11 nucleotides align to TRBD1. In germline, CDR1 is SGHRS, CDR2 YFSETQ. Germline trimming cut 0 bases from V and 5 bases from J; bases unmatched to any gene: 5. There are 16 residues in the CDR3. Here the CDR3 reads CASSLVQGQGGDTQYF. The CDR3 bases are TGCGCCAGCAGCTTGGTTCAGGGACAGGGGGGAGATACGCAGTATTTT.

Turning to this clone: Other DNA sequences in the same sample also yield this CDR3. This chain links TRBV11-2 with TRBJ2-5; D gene ambiguous. Trimming left V 4 bases short and J 5 bases short, with 8 bases between. The CDR3 totals 12 residues. CDR1 is SGHAT, CDR2 FQNNGV, per germline. CDR3 coding DNA: TGTGCCAGCAGCTCCTCCGGGGAGACCCAGTACTTC. Its protein is CASSSSGETQYF.

This chain uses TRBV7-8 with TRBJ2-5; 9 nucleotides align to TRBD1. This CDR3 has 16 residues. Germline CDR1 reads SGHVS; CDR2 reads FQNEAQ. V dropped 0 bases and J dropped 5; count of bases not matched to a gene: 7. The CDR3 DNA reads as TGTGCCAGCAGCTTAGCCGGGACAGGGCGAGAGGAGACCCAGTACTTC. Its translation: CASSLAGTGREETQYF.

The chain carries TRBV6-1 and TRBJ1-4; D may be TRBD1 (6 bases). The V gene's germline CDR1 is MNHNS and CDR2 SASEGT. With 6 bases removed from V and 5 bases from J, the gap between germline ends came to 16 bases. The CDR3 totals 15 residues. The CDR3 here is CASRDQKGGNEKLFF. CDR3 DNA: TGTGCCAGCAGGGACCAGAAGGGGGGGAATGAAAAACTGTTTTTT.

The V gene is TRBV7-3, the J gene TRBJ2-2; no firm D call. Trimming removed 1 base at V and 0 bases at J, with 9 bases between. This CDR3 spans 16 amino acids. The germline CDR1 and CDR2 sequences are SGHTA and FQGTGA. The CDR3 here is CASSLIGQANTGELFF. CDR3 nucleotides: TGTGCCAGCAGCTTAATTGGGCAGGCGAACACCGGGGAGCTGTTTTTT.

This clone was seen just once. The chain uses TRBV5-4 and TRBJ2-4; the D call may be TRBD1 or TRBD2 (6 bases each). Germline CDR1 SGHNT, CDR2 YYREEE (reference sequence). Trimming removed 0 bases at V and 0 bases at J, with 13 bases between. CDR3 length equals 17 residues. CDR3 sequence (DNA): TGTGCCAGCAGCTTGGAGCCGGGGGCCCTAGCCAAAAACATTCAGTACTTC. Its translation is CASSLEPGALAKNIQYF.

This clone was observed a single time. The V and J genes are TRBV5-1 and TRBJ1-1; D gene uncertain. The CDR3 spans 15 residues. Trimming pared 5 bases from V and 1 base from J, leaving 15 bases between. Germline V gene sequence: CDR1 SGHRS, CDR2 YFSETQ. The CDR3 reads CASSYSTWGNTEAFF. The CDR3 DNA sequence: TGCGCCAGCAGTTACTCGACTTGGGGGAACACTGAAGCTTTCTTT.

The chain couples TRBV4-1 to TRBJ1-1; TRBD1 aligns across 8 bases. Germline values: CDR1 MGHRA, CDR2 YSYEKL. The ends lost 6 bases at V and 0 bases at J; junction bases unmatched: 6. CDR3 length equals 15 residues. The CDR3 reads CASRARTGMNTEAFF. CDR3 DNA: TGCGCCAGCAGGGCCCGGACAGGGATGAACACTGAAGCTTTCTTT.

This chain joins TRBV7-8 and TRBJ1-2; D may be TRBD1 (6 bases). The germline V gene encodes CDR1 SGHVS and CDR2 FQNEAQ. This CDR3 region has 12 residues. V lost 1 base, J lost 8 bases, and 8 bases lay in between. CDR3: CASSLVGAGYTF. CDR3 coding DNA: TGTGCCAGCAGCTTAGTGGGGGCCGGCTACACCTTC.

The V call is TRBV7-9, the J call TRBJ2-1; 7 nucleotides match TRBD2. Germline CDR1 is SEHNR and CDR2 is FQNEAQ (reference sequence). The CDR3 length is 17 residues. Germline trimming cut 4 bases from V and 4 bases from J; bases unmatched to any gene: 13. The CDR3 nucleotides are TGTGCCAGCAGCTCAGGAGCGGGAAATAAGGGATACAATGAGCAGTTCTTC. It specifies CASSSGAGNKGYNEQFF. Full variable domain (outside the CDR3, taken from reference TRBV7-9 and TRBJ2-1): DTGVSQNPRHKITKRGQNVTFRCDPISEHNRLYWYRQTLGQGPEFLTYFQNEAQLEKSRLLSDRFSAERPKGSFSTLEIQRTEQGDSAMYLCASSSGAGNKGYNEQFFGPGTRLTVL.

This chain connects TRBV7-2 to TRBJ2-7, with 10 bases aligning to TRBD2. Germline CDR1 reads SGHTA; CDR2 reads FQGNSA. J lost 8 bases, V lost 5 bases, and 12 bases had no gene match. The CDR3 totals 15 residues. The CDR3: CASSQVASGSIQQYF. The DNA for the CDR3 is TGTGCCAGCAGCCAGGTGGCTAGCGGGAGTATCCAGCAGTACTTC.

V is TRBV27 and J is TRBJ2-2; D uncertain. Trimming took off 2 bases at V and 2 bases at J, with 6 bases between the two ends. This CDR3 contains 14 residues. Germline CDR1 reads MNHEY; CDR2 reads SMNVEV (reference sequence). This CDR3 is CASSLPDNTGELFF. As DNA, the CDR3 is TGTGCCAGCAGTTTACCGGACAACACCGGGGAGCTGTTTTTT.

In nucleotides, the CDR3 is TGCGCCAGCAGCTTGGGACAGCTCCCCAACTATGGCTACACCTTC. Translation gives CASSLGQLPNYGYTF. V usage is TRBV5-1 and J usage is TRBJ1-2; TRBD1 might be the D (5 bases). The CDR3 totals 15 residues. Trimming pared 0 bases from V and 2 bases from J, leaving 11 bases between. Per germline, CDR1 SGHRS and CDR2 YFSETQ. The full variable domain, in which reference TRBV5-1 and TRBJ1-2 provide the parts outside the CDR3, is KAGVTQTPRYLIKTRGQQVTLSCSPISGHRSVSWYQQTPGQGLQFLFEYFSETQRNKGNFPGRFSGRQFSNSRSEMNVSTLELGDSALYLCASSLGQLPNYGYTFGSGTRLTVV.

This chain connects TRBV10-3 to TRBJ2-7; 9 positions agree with TRBD1. This CDR3 comprises 13 residues. V was clipped by 7 bases and J by 5 bases; unmatched bases: 6. Germline V gene lookup returns CDR1 ENHRY and CDR2 SYGVKD. As DNA, the CDR3 is TGTGCCATCAAGGACAGGGGAGGCCACGAGCAGTACTTC. It encodes CAIKDRGGHEQYF.

The table lists this clone with a count of one. The chain employs TRBV11-3 and TRBJ2-7, with TRBD1 matching over 8 bases. The germline V gene has CDR1 SGHNT and CDR2 YENEEA. This CDR3 comprises 13 residues. The V and J ends lost 5 bases and 5 bases, in that order; junction bases with no gene match: 5. For the CDR3, the DNA is TGTGCCAGCAGCAGTGACAGGGGCAACGAGCAGTACTTC. It yields the protein CASSSDRGNEQYF. The complete variable domain, with remaining parts taken from reference TRBV11-3 and TRBJ2-7, reads EAGVVQSPRYKIIEKKQPVAFWCNPISGHNTLYWYLQNLGQGPELLIRYENEEAVDDSQLPKDRFSAERLKGVDSTLKIQPAELGDSAVYLCASSSDRGNEQYFGPGTRLTVT.

J is TRBJ2-5 and V is TRBV7-7, with D possibly being TRBD1 (5 bases). Trimming left V 1 base short and J 5 bases short, with 14 bases between. CDR1 and CDR2 from the germline V gene are SSHAT and FNYEAQ (reference sequence). The CDR3 runs to 15 residues. The CDR3 region is CASSLDGRAGETQYF. CDR3 bases: TGTGCCAGCAGCTTAGACGGCAGGGCTGGCGAGACCCAGTACTTC.

The chain links TRBV2 to TRBJ2-1, with 8 bases matching TRBD1. Germline V CDR1 and CDR2: SNHLY, FYNNEI. The CDR3 contains 13 residues. V lost 7 bases, J lost 7 bases, and 6 bases stayed unmatched. As DNA, the CDR3 is TGTGCCAGCACCCCGGACAGGGCTAATGAGCAGTTCTTC. Protein: CASTPDRANEQFF.

This clone was seen once. The chain couples TRBV7-6 to TRBJ2-7; TRBD2 matches 7 bases. The CDR3 loop spans 15 amino acids. Looked up from germline, CDR1 is SGHVS and CDR2 is FNYEAQ. V trimming: 4 bases; J trimming: 3 bases; junction bases outside the gene matches: 9. The CDR3 region has the DNA TGTGCCAGCAGCTCCGGACTAGTCCCGATCTACGAGCAGTACTTC. This codes for CASSSGLVPIYEQYF.

V and J are TRBV18 and TRBJ2-1, with 8 bases lining up with TRBD2. Germline lookup yields CDR1 KGHSH and CDR2 LQKENI. The CDR3 totals 14 residues. V gave up 6 bases and J gave up 9 bases; unmatched junction bases: 10. The DNA for the CDR3 is TGTGCCAGCTCCCAAGGACTAGCTCAGACTGAGCAGTTCTTC. It translates to CASSQGLAQTEQFF.